This T cell receptor beta chain was recorded in a study of T cell responses to AZD1222 COVID-19 vaccine. The data were produced by immunoSEQ multiplex PCR, yet TCRdb's version contains in-frame clones alone and is incomplete. This table has 180,000 or so clones, more than 75% appearing once. The V gene end was trimmed by 0 bases and the J gene end by 4 bases; junction bases not matched to a gene: 15. The CDR3 has 19 amino acids. Germline V gene lookup returns CDR1 LGHDT and CDR2 YNNKEL (reference sequence). The genes are TRBV3-1 (or the pseudogene TRBV3-2) and TRBJ2-1, with 7 bases identical to TRBD1. Sample: peripheral blood, taken 28 days after the second AZD1222 dose. The sequence was collected from an adult who received the AZD1222 COVID-19 vaccine. The CDR3 protein is CASSQEPPSRTGLYNEQFF. The CDR3 region has the DNA TGTGCCAGCAGCCAAGAGCCTCCATCACGGACAGGACTTTACAATGAGCAGTTCTTC.